This T cell receptor (beta chain) was found in a study of CD8 T cells in Susac syndrome. An input of about 0.45 to 1 ug of RNA was subjected to reverse transcription using random hexamers. The authors amplified TCR beta CDR3 across 54 Vbeta and 13 Jbeta using immunoSEQ multiplex PCR. TCRdb passed the immunoSEQ multiplex PCR reads through MiXCR, listing each CDR3 protein once. Of 250,000 to 300,000 distinct CDR3 sequences in the sample, approximately 91% are singletons; the top ten hold approximately 0.18%. CDR3 length equals 13 residues. Germline loops: CDR1 SGHKS, CDR2 YYEKEE (reference sequence). V lost 7 bases to trimming and J lost 8 bases, with 18 bases between them. This clonotype has just one count.

This receptor was taken from a human donor with multiple sclerosis. The specimen sequenced was CD8+ T cells from PBMCs. The V and J genes are TRBV5-5 and TRBJ1-1; a possible D gene is TRBD1 (5 bases). For the CDR3, the DNA is TGTGCCAGCGTACCAAGGGGTTTAGGAGAAGCTTTCTTT. Its translation is CASVPRGLGEAFF.